This entry concerns a single T cell receptor beta chain. As handled by the study authors: Reference gene primer amplification gave nucleated cell count estimates. Measured with immunoSEQ multiplex PCR; TCRdb has only the in-frame clones, and not every one. The V and J calls and clone size are taken from that table; D and trimming were inferred from the DNA. The profile shows 210,000 or so clones, more than 75% of them singletons. The CDR3 contains 14 residues. Germline CDR1 reads SNHLY; CDR2 reads FYNNEI. Losses at the gene ends were 4 bases for V and 5 bases for J; bases not matched to a gene: 6. This entry is derived from a study of blood T cell repertoires in COVID-19. At the level of the study: From the United States, Italy and Spain came samples of acute and convalescent COVID-19. PBMCs, B-cell-depleted T cells, or T cells provided the cDNA or gDNA that made up the material.

The receptor was derived from a man over 45 with acute or convalescent COVID-19. Sequenced input: peripheral blood. V gene TRBV2 combines with J gene TRBJ2-5; 8 bases map to TRBD1. CDR3 residues: CASSVSYRGETQYF. The CDR3 DNA reads TGTGCCAGCAGTGTTAGTTACAGGGGGGAGACCCAGTACTTC.